One and the same sample provided the 29 T cell receptor beta chains below, sequenced in a study of blood T cell repertoires in COVID-19. The repertoire was sequenced with immunoSEQ multiplex PCR; TCRdb's copy has only in-frame clones and lacks some. Here the sample spans hundreds of thousands of clones, about nine tenths being singletons. The sequenced sample consisted of PBMCs or T cells enriched from blood (not recorded which). Receptor source: a woman aged 18-35 years who had recovered from COVID-19.

The rearrangement joins TRBV19 to TRBJ2-7, with TRBD1 matching over 12 bases. The trim removed 6 bases at V and 5 bases at J, leaving 8 bases unmatched. Germline lookup yields CDR1 LNHDA and CDR2 SQIVND (reference sequence). The CDR3 has 15 residues. The CDR3 DNA reads as TGTGCCAGTAGCGAACCGGGACAGGGGGCGAACGAGCAGTACTTC. Translating gives CASSEPGQGANEQYF.

This chain joins TRBV4-3 and TRBJ2-2; a possible D gene is TRBD2 (5 bases). The CDR3 consists of 14 residues. Per germline, CDR1 LGHNA and CDR2 YSLEER. Trimming took 5 bases from V and 7 from J, leaving 14 bases between them. DNA of the CDR3: TGCGCCAGCAGCTCCGAACCTAGCCTCGGGGAGCTGTTTTTT. Translated: CASSSEPSLGELFF.

The chain recombines TRBV28 with TRBJ1-1; D perhaps matches TRBD1 (5 bases). Germline V gene lookup returns CDR1 MDHEN and CDR2 SYDVKM. Trimming removed 4 bases from V and 1 base from J, with 10 bases in between. The CDR3 extends over 14 amino acids. DNA for the CDR3: TGTGCCAGCAGTTGGGGCAGGGAGAACACTGAAGCTTTCTTT. Amino acids: CASSWGRENTEAFF.

V is TRBV3-1 (or the pseudogene TRBV3-2) and J is TRBJ2-1; 7 bases fit TRBD2. The germline gives CDR1 LGHDT, CDR2 YNNKEL (reference sequence). With V trimmed by 7 bases and J by 7 bases, 4 bases remained unmatched. This CDR3 contains 12 residues. CDR3 sequence (DNA): TGTGCCAGCACCTGGGGGGGGAATGAGCAGTTCTTC. Residues: CASTWGGNEQFF.

The chain employs TRBV7-2 and TRBJ1-6; D gene ambiguous. CDR1 and CDR2 (germline): SGHTA, FQGNSA. The CDR3 is 17 residues long. Trimming shortened V by 1 base and J by 7 bases, and 17 bases separated the two germline ends. DNA of the CDR3: TGTGCCAGCAGCTTAGGGCCCCTTGCGGGCCGGAATTCACCCCTCCACTTT. Protein: CASSLGPLAGRNSPLHF.

The chain employs TRBV25-1 and TRBJ2-5, with 11 bases matching TRBD2. J gave up 9 bases and V 4 bases, and 10 bases lay outside the gene matches. Germline values: CDR1 MGHDK, CDR2 SYGVNS. The CDR3 has 15 amino acids. CDR3 bases: TGTGCCAGCAGTGGGACGGGACTAGCGGTCGTGGCCCAGTACTTC. Protein: CASSGTGLAVVAQYF. The full variable domain, rest sourced from reference TRBV25-1 and TRBJ2-5, is EADIYQTPRYLVIGTGKKITLECSQTMGHDKMYWYQQDPGMELHLIHYSYGVNSTEKGDLSSESTVSRIRTEHFPLTLESARPSHTSQYLCASSGTGLAVVAQYFGPGTRLLVL.

This sequence joins TRBV27 and TRBJ1-2; TRBD1 aligns across 7 bases. Trimming took 5 bases from V and 6 from J; bases not matched to a gene: 9. CDR1 is MNHEY, CDR2 SMNVEV, per germline (reference sequence). The CDR3 contains 14 residues. DNA for the CDR3: TGTGCCAGCAGTAGTAGAGGGACAGTTGATGGCTACACCTTC. It yields the protein CASSSRGTVDGYTF.

The rearrangement joins TRBV7-9 to TRBJ1-5, with D maybe TRBD1 (5 bases). This CDR3 spans 13 amino acids. Germline V CDR1 and CDR2: SEHNR, FQNEAQ (reference sequence). V was shortened by 3 bases and J by 7 bases, with 10 bases between the two germline ends. CDR3 coding DNA: TGTGCCAGCAGCTTTGGGTCAGGGCAGCCCCAGCATTTT. Translated: CASSFGSGQPQHF.

This clone showed up just once. This rearrangement joins TRBV7-9 to TRBJ1-1; the D is unclear. CDR3 length equals 13 residues. Germline CDR1 SEHNR, CDR2 FQNEAQ (reference sequence). Trimming cost V 1 base and J 5 bases, with 8 bases left between them. The CDR3 DNA is TGTGCCAGCAGCTTAGATGGAGCAACTGAAGCTTTCTTT. It is translated as CASSLDGATEAFF.

V is TRBV7-2 and J is TRBJ1-1, with 8 bases identical to TRBD1. V lost 1 base and J lost 6; bases outside the gene matches: 1. The CDR3 loop spans 13 amino acids. CDR1 is SGHTA and CDR2 is FQGNSA in the germline V gene. The CDR3 region has the DNA TGTGCCAGCAGCTTAGACAGGGGGGCTGAAGCTTTCTTT. Translated: CASSLDRGAEAFF.

The V and J genes are TRBV3-1 (or the pseudogene TRBV3-2) and TRBJ1-2; no clear D. The CDR3 consists of 13 residues. Trimming took 0 bases from V and 8 from J, leaving 10 bases between them. The germline CDR1 and CDR2 sequences are LGHDT and YNNKEL (reference sequence). This CDR3 reads CASSQDRALGYTF. Here the CDR3 DNA reads TGTGCCAGCAGCCAAGACAGAGCGTTAGGCTACACCTTC.

The rearrangement links TRBV5-1 to TRBJ1-2, with TRBD1 matching over 7 bases. Germline loops: CDR1 SGHRS, CDR2 YFSETQ. The CDR3 extends over 13 amino acids. After removal of 5 bases from V and 5 bases from J, the junction contained 6 bases not matched to a gene. In DNA form, the CDR3 reads TGCGCCAGCAGTGTCACAGGGGAGTATGGCTACACCTTC. It encodes CASSVTGEYGYTF.

This rearrangement joins TRBV11-2 to TRBJ1-6; D unresolved. Germline loops: CDR1 SGHAT, CDR2 FQNNGV. This CDR3 has 16 amino acids. Deletions cut 1 base from V and 4 bases from J, with 11 bases between. CDR3 bases: TGTGCCAGCAGCTTAGCCCAGGTCAAATATAATTCACCCCTCCACTTT. Translation: CASSLAQVKYNSPLHF. Supplemented by reference TRBV11-2 and TRBJ1-6, the full variable domain reads EAGVAQSPRYKIIEKRQSVAFWCNPISGHATLYWYQQILGQGPKLLIQFQNNGVVDDSQLPKDRFSAERLKGVDSTLKIQPAKLEDSAVYLCASSLAQVKYNSPLHFGNGTRLTVT.

The chain is built from TRBV7-9 and TRBJ1-1, with 7 bases matching TRBD1. The trim removed 4 bases at V and 4 bases at J, leaving 6 bases unmatched. Germline lookup yields CDR1 SEHNR and CDR2 FQNEAQ (reference sequence). The CDR3 contains 14 residues. The CDR3 sequence: CASSSSQGSTEAFF. The CDR3 nucleotides are TGTGCCAGCAGCTCCTCACAGGGGTCCACTGAAGCTTTCTTT.

The chain joins TRBV11-2 to TRBJ2-7; 7 nucleotides align to TRBD1. CDR3 length: 14 amino acids. J gave up 2 bases and V 4 bases, and 5 bases lay outside the gene matches. Germline assignment: CDR1 SGHAT and CDR2 FQNNGV. CDR3 nucleotide sequence: TGTGCCAGCAGCTCCGGGACAGAAGCCTACGAGCAGTACTTC. The encoded protein is CASSSGTEAYEQYF.

This chain connects TRBV28 to TRBJ1-6, with D unclear. V was clipped by 4 bases and J by 5 bases, with 12 bases between them. The CDR3 is made up of 15 amino acids. Germline CDR1 is MDHEN and CDR2 is SYDVKM. CDR3 bases: TGTGCCAGCAGTTCGCCGGGAAACGATAATTCACCCCTCCACTTT. Residues: CASSSPGNDNSPLHF.

Turning to this clone: At one of its ends the junction is not consistent with the germline gene, which may arise from a read error. The V and J genes are TRBV7-2 and TRBJ2-7, with 10 bases matching TRBD2. Germline CDR1 is SGHTA and CDR2 is FQGNSA. This CDR3 is 15 amino acids long. Written as DNA, the CDR3 is TGTGCCAGCAGTTTAGCGGGGGGAACGACCTACGAGCAGTACTTC. It translates to CASSLAGGTTYEQYF.

The chain links TRBV5-1 to TRBJ2-3, with 8 nucleotides matching TRBD2. Germline assignment: CDR1 SGHRS and CDR2 YFSETQ. V shed 6 bases, J shed 4 bases, and the junction held 16 bases outside the gene matches. This CDR3 region has 17 residues. CDR3 DNA sequence: TGCGCCAGCACCTCCGGTTTGATAGCGGGATGGGCAGATACGCAGTATTTT. This translates into CASTSGLIAGWADTQYF.

This clone came up once. The chain has TRBV11-1 and TRBJ2-5; weak D call: TRBD1 (6 bases). Germline CDR1 and CDR2: SGHAT and FQDESV (reference sequence). The germline V and J ends were trimmed by 5 bases and 5 bases, with 18 bases remaining between them. The CDR3 extends over 15 amino acids. CDR3 coding DNA: TGTGCCAGCAGCCCCGCGTGGGGGCAGTCGGAGACCCAGTACTTC. As protein: CASSPAWGQSETQYF.

This clone appeared a few times. The chain has TRBV7-8 and TRBJ1-4; possibly TRBD1 for D (5 bases). The CDR3 loop spans 16 amino acids. Looked up from germline, CDR1 is SGHVS and CDR2 is FQNEAQ. V was shortened by 5 bases and J by 7 bases, with 20 bases between the two germline ends. CDR3 DNA: TGTGCCAGCAGCCTTCTAAGTGGGACTTGGCGTGAAAAACTGTTTTTT. Amino acids: CASSLLSGTWREKLFF.

The chain couples TRBV2 to TRBJ1-2; tentatively, D is TRBD1 (6 bases). Germline CDR1 is SNHLY and CDR2 is FYNNEI. V lost 9 bases and J lost 8, with 22 bases in between. The CDR3 is 14 amino acids. The DNA for the CDR3 is TGTGCCAGAACCCCGCTCGGGGGGGCGGTAGGCTACACCTTC. Its translation: CARTPLGGAVGYTF.

The chain links TRBV6-5 to TRBJ1-3; 7 bases are a match to TRBD1. The germline CDR1 and CDR2 sequences are MNHEY and SVGAGI. V dropped 2 bases and J dropped 0; count of bases not matched to a gene: 1. This CDR3 spans 15 amino acids. CDR3 region: CASSYQGVSGNTIYF. The CDR3 DNA reads as TGTGCCAGCAGTTACCAGGGGGTCTCTGGAAACACCATATATTTT.

The J gene is TRBJ1-2, the V gene TRBV19; 7 bases align to TRBD1. The CDR3 has 14 residues. Germline V lookup: CDR1 LNHDA, CDR2 SQIVND (reference sequence). V shed 5 bases and J 4 bases; nucleotides not matched to a gene: 7. The CDR3 region is CASSRGTDTYGYTF. The DNA for the CDR3 is TGTGCCAGTAGTCGGGGGACAGATACCTATGGCTACACCTTC.

The rearrangement joins TRBV19 to TRBJ1-1, with 7 bases that match TRBD1. From germline, CDR1 is LNHDA and CDR2 SQIVND (reference sequence). The CDR3 totals 15 residues. With V trimmed by 6 bases and J by 5 bases, 12 bases remained unmatched. CDR3 loop: CASRDRQNRNTEAFF. The CDR3 nucleotides are TGTGCCAGTAGGGACAGGCAAAATCGGAATACTGAAGCTTTCTTT.

This clone appeared a single time. The V call is TRBV29-1, the J call TRBJ2-7, with a weak D call TRBD2 (6 bases). V dropped 2 bases and J dropped 2 bases, with 19 bases sitting between them. The V gene's germline CDR1 is SQVTM and CDR2 ANQGSEA. The CDR3 runs to 16 residues. The CDR3, as DNA: TGCAGCGTTGAAAGGGTTGACAAGACTAGAACCTACGAGCAGTACTTC. Translated, it gives CSVERVDKTRTYEQYF.

The chain uses TRBV5-1 and TRBJ2-5, with D perhaps TRBD2 (6 bases). This CDR3 has 15 residues. Germline V gene sequence: CDR1 SGHRS, CDR2 YFSETQ. V lost 0 bases to trimming and J lost 5 bases, with 14 bases between them. CDR3 loop: CASSLGSGPHETQYF. CDR3 DNA sequence: TGCGCCAGCAGCTTGGGAAGCGGGCCCCATGAGACCCAGTACTTC.

This chain joins TRBV4-2 and TRBJ2-2; 9 nucleotides agree with TRBD2. Germline trimming cut 6 bases from V and 0 bases from J; bases unmatched to any gene: 5. Germline lookup yields CDR1 LGHNA and CDR2 YNFKEQ. CDR3 length equals 16 residues. The DNA for the CDR3 is TGTGCCAGCAGGGCGCTAGCGGGAACGAACACCGGGGAGCTGTTTTTT. It yields the protein CASRALAGTNTGELFF.

The CDR3 loop is CASSVEGGLHTDTQYF. CDR3 coding DNA: TGTGCCAGCAGCGTAGAGGGAGGGCTGCATACAGATACGCAGTATTTT. The chain has TRBV9 and TRBJ2-3; 7 bases fit TRBD2. The V gene's germline CDR1 is SGDLS and CDR2 YYNGEE. Losses at the gene ends were 0 bases for V and 3 bases for J; bases not matched to a gene: 7. This CDR3 region has 16 residues.

The J gene is TRBJ2-7, the V gene TRBV5-5, with 9 bases aligning to TRBD1. The CDR3 consists of 14 residues. V was pared by 3 bases and J by 4 bases, with 5 bases of the junction left unmatched. Germline CDR1 and CDR2: SGHKS and YYEKEE (reference sequence). The CDR3 here is CASSSGTGIYEQYF. CDR3 bases: TGTGCCAGCAGCTCAGGGACAGGGATATACGAGCAGTACTTC.